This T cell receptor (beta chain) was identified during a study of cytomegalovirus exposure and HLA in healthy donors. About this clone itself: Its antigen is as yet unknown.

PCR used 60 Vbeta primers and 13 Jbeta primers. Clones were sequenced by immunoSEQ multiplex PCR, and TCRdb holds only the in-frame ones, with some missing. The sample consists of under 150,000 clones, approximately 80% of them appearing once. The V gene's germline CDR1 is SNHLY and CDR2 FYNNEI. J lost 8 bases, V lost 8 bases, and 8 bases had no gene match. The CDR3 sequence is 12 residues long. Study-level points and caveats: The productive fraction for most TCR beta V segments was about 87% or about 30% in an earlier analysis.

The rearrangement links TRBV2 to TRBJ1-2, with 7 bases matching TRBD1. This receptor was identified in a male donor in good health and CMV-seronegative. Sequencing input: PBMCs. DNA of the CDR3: TGTGCCAGCGCCCTAGGGGGCAGCGGCTACACCTTC. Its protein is CASALGGSGYTF.